The 31 T cell receptor beta chains below were found in one sample sequenced in a study of OX40 agonist ivuxolimab in advanced cancers. This table comes from immunoSEQ multiplex PCR, and its TCRdb copy is limited to in-frame clones, with some not included. The data contain 50,000 to 65,000 clones, about four fifths of them singletons. Specimen: CD4+ or CD8+ T cells sorted from blood, collected in a trial of the OX40 agonist ivuxolimab. Every receptor here comes from an adult with an advanced solid tumor such as melanoma, head and neck, liver or kidney cancer.

This clone turned up a few times. The chain combines TRBV7-9 with TRBJ1-6, with no clear D. The germline V gene encodes CDR1 SEHNR and CDR2 FQNEAQ (reference sequence). The CDR3 totals 13 residues. The ends were cut back, 5 bases at V and 9 bases at J, with 11 bases in the middle. CDR3 sequence: CASSPQVPSPLHF. As DNA, the CDR3 is TGTGCCAGCAGCCCGCAAGTCCCTTCACCCCTCCACTTT.

The chain joins TRBV27 to TRBJ2-5; D is unclear. The CDR3 covers 13 residues. Germline V gene data show CDR1 as MNHEY and CDR2 as SMNVEV (reference sequence). The germline V and J ends were trimmed by 3 bases and 5 bases, with 10 bases remaining between them. The CDR3 reads CASSFRVRETQYF. In nucleotides, the CDR3 is TGTGCCAGCAGTTTCCGGGTTCGGGAGACCCAGTACTTC.

This chain joins TRBV6-1 and TRBJ2-7, with 9 bases lining up with TRBD1. CDR1 is MNHNS, CDR2 SASEGT, per germline. Germline trimming cut 5 bases from V and 3 bases from J; bases unmatched to any gene: 2. The CDR3 spans 13 residues. The CDR3 DNA sequence: TGTGCCAGCAGTTTGGACAGGGGCTACGAGCAGTACTTC. Translating it yields CASSLDRGYEQYF.

The V call is TRBV19, the J call TRBJ2-7; D is undetermined. Germline-derived CDR1 and CDR2 are LNHDA and SQIVND (reference sequence). V lost 5 bases and J 1 base, leaving 12 bases between the germline ends. The CDR3 consists of 14 residues. CDR3: CASSPAARSYEQYF. CDR3 nucleotide sequence: TGTGCCAGTAGTCCCGCCGCACGATCCTACGAGCAGTACTTC.

The chain uses TRBV5-1 and TRBJ2-3, with D possibly called TRBD1 or TRBD2 (5 bases each). The length of the CDR3 is 14 residues. The germline CDR1 and CDR2 sequences are SGHRS and YFSETQ. The germline V and J ends were trimmed by 3 bases and 8 bases, with 16 bases remaining between them. The CDR3: CASSWDPVPGTQYF. CDR3 sequence (DNA): TGCGCCAGCAGCTGGGACCCGGTCCCAGGTACGCAGTATTTT.

The chain has TRBV6-1 and TRBJ1-4; a weak D match, TRBD1 (6 bases). Germline loops: CDR1 MNHNS, CDR2 SASEGT. CDR3 length equals 14 residues. Trimming pared 3 bases from V and 6 bases from J, leaving 11 bases between. For the CDR3, the DNA is TGTGCCAGCAGTGATTCGGGGGGCTATGAAAAACTGTTTTTT. Protein sequence: CASSDSGGYEKLFF.

This clone was seen only a few times. The chain carries TRBV29-1 and TRBJ2-7; 9 positions agree with TRBD1. The CDR3 consists of 12 residues. Trimming took 7 bases from V and 7 from J; bases not matched to a gene: 8. Germline loops: CDR1 SQVTM, CDR2 ANQGSEA. CDR3 region: CSAWDRVQEQYF. CDR3 coding DNA: TGCAGCGCATGGGACAGGGTTCAAGAGCAGTACTTC.

The chain recombines TRBV2 with TRBJ2-7, with D unclear. The length of the CDR3 is 10 residues. V lost 9 bases, J lost 3 bases, and 6 bases lay in between. In germline, CDR1 is SNHLY, CDR2 FYNNEI. CDR3 in amino acids: CARTVYEQYF. The CDR3 DNA reads TGTGCCAGGACGGTCTACGAGCAGTACTTC.

The rearrangement joins TRBV7-2 to TRBJ2-5; 15 nucleotides line up with TRBD2. The CDR3 is 14 amino acids. Germline V gene data show CDR1 as SGHTA and CDR2 as FQGNSA. V lost 5 bases to trimming and J lost 7 bases; unmatched junction nucleotides: 2. This CDR3 reads CASSPGLAGGTQYF. CDR3 sequence (DNA): TGTGCCAGCAGCCCGGGACTAGCGGGGGGGACCCAGTACTTC.

The table lists this clone with a count of one. This sequence joins TRBV5-6 and TRBJ2-1, with 13 bases identical to TRBD2. The germline gives CDR1 SGHDT, CDR2 YYEEEE. Germline trimming cut 0 bases from V and 7 bases from J; bases unmatched to any gene: 4. This CDR3 comprises 16 residues. The CDR3 DNA reads as TGTGCCAGCAGCTTGGATCGGGGACTAGCGGGGAATGAGCAGTTCTTC. Encoded protein: CASSLDRGLAGNEQFF.

The CDR3 region is CASSPMRDQPQHF. The CDR3 bases are TGTGCCAGCAGCCCCATGCGGGATCAGCCCCAGCATTTT. The V and J genes are TRBV5-5 and TRBJ1-5, with unresolved D. The V end lost 4 bases, the J end lost 5 bases, and 10 bases lay between the germline ends. Germline V gene sequence: CDR1 SGHKS, CDR2 YYEKEE (reference sequence). The CDR3 is 13 amino acids.

The CDR3 nucleotides read TGTGCCTGGAGGGGGGAGTCCTATGGCTACACCTTC. This gives the protein CAWRGESYGYTF. The chain employs TRBV30 and TRBJ1-2; perhaps TRBD1 as D (5 bases). This CDR3 is 12 amino acids long. Trimming removed 3 bases at V and 4 bases at J, with 9 bases between. Germline CDR1 GTSNPN, CDR2 SVGIG (reference sequence).

This rearrangement joins TRBV19 to TRBJ1-1; D gene unclear. The germline V gene encodes CDR1 LNHDA and CDR2 SQIVND (reference sequence). Between the trimmed V and J ends, which lost 3 bases and 2 bases, there was a span of 7 bases. CDR3 length: 13 amino acids. CDR3: CASSIEGNTEAFF. In DNA form, the CDR3 reads TGTGCCAGTAGTATCGAGGGCAACACTGAAGCTTTCTTT. The entire variable domain, with the rest obtained from reference TRBV19 and TRBJ1-1, is as follows: DGGITQSPKYLFRKEGQNVTLSCEQNLNHDAMYWYRQDPGQGLRLIYYSQIVNDFQKGDIAEGYSVSREKKESFPLTVTSAQKNPTAFYLCASSIEGNTEAFFGQGTRLTVV.

The V and J genes are TRBV5-1 and TRBJ2-1; the match to TRBD2 covers 7 bases. This CDR3 is 16 amino acids long. Losses at the gene ends were 3 bases for V and 2 bases for J; bases not matched to a gene: 8. Per the germline V gene, CDR1 is SGHRS and CDR2 is YFSETQ. The CDR3 spells CASSSGRGGAYNEQFF. CDR3 nucleotides: TGCGCCAGCAGCTCCGGGCGCGGGGGAGCCTACAATGAGCAGTTCTTC.

This chain links TRBV10-3 with TRBJ2-7; 7 nucleotides align to TRBD2. V was pared by 2 bases and J by 5 bases, with 6 bases of the junction left unmatched. Germline V CDR1 and CDR2: ENHRY, SYGVKD. The CDR3 has 14 amino acids. CDR3 in amino acids: CAISEQRERNEQYF. The CDR3 DNA sequence: TGTGCCATCAGTGAGCAGCGGGAACGCAACGAGCAGTACTTC.

The CDR3 DNA follows: TGTGCCAGCCGACAGGGGTTCGACTCTGGAAACACCATATATTTT. This sequence encodes CASRQGFDSGNTIYF. The V and J genes are TRBV5-6 and TRBJ1-3, with 8 positions matching TRBD1. Germline values: CDR1 SGHDT, CDR2 YYEEEE. This CDR3 region has 15 residues. The V and J ends lost 7 bases and 0 bases, in that order; junction bases with no gene match: 6.

The rearrangement links TRBV5-6 to TRBJ2-5, with D perhaps being TRBD1 or TRBD2 (5 bases each). Germline V CDR1 and CDR2: SGHDT, YYEEEE. This CDR3 contains 14 residues. The germline V and J ends were trimmed by 4 bases and 3 bases, with 13 bases remaining between them. The DNA of the CDR3 is TGTGCCAGCAGCCGTAGGGACGCGAAAGAGACCCAGTACTTC. Amino acids: CASSRRDAKETQYF.

The rearrangement uses TRBV9 and TRBJ2-2; D is uncertain. V dropped 0 bases and J dropped 5 bases, with 14 bases sitting between them. Germline CDR1 and CDR2: SGDLS and YYNGEE. The CDR3 covers 16 residues. The DNA for the CDR3 is TGTGCCAGCAGCGTAGCGGAAACAAATCCAACCGGGGAGCTGTTTTTT. This codes for CASSVAETNPTGELFF.

The chain uses TRBV11-2 and TRBJ2-7, with a tentative D call TRBD1 (7 bases). Trimming took 7 bases from V and 4 from J, leaving 8 bases between them. Germline lookup yields CDR1 SGHAT and CDR2 FQNNGV. This CDR3 has 11 amino acids. The CDR3 loop is CASTGGYEQYF. In DNA, the CDR3 is TGTGCCAGCACAGGGGGGTACGAGCAGTACTTC.

This chain links TRBV4-1 with TRBJ2-1, with 9 bases fitting TRBD1. Losses at the gene ends were 9 bases for V and 7 bases for J; bases not matched to a gene: 16. Germline assignment: CDR1 MGHRA and CDR2 YSYEKL. This CDR3 comprises 16 residues. The CDR3 here is CASTRTPGQGRNEQFF. The CDR3 DNA is TGCGCCAGTACGAGAACCCCGGGACAGGGAAGGAATGAGCAGTTCTTC.

The CDR3 loop reads CASSLAPTDTQYF. In DNA form, the CDR3 reads TGTGCCAGCAGCCTAGCCCCCACAGATACGCAGTATTTT. The genes are TRBV27 and TRBJ2-3; a possible D gene is TRBD2 (5 bases). Germline V gene data show CDR1 as MNHEY and CDR2 as SMNVEV (reference sequence). V gave up 6 bases and J gave up 2 bases, with 9 bases separating them. The CDR3 length is 13 residues.

The rearrangement links TRBV30 to TRBJ1-1, with a tentative D call TRBD1 (6 bases). The CDR3 has 13 residues. V lost 4 bases and J 3 bases, leaving 12 bases between the germline ends. The V gene's germline CDR1 is GTSNPN and CDR2 SVGIG (reference sequence). CDR3 in DNA: TGTGCCTGGAAAACAGGGAGGGACACTGAAGCTTTCTTT. This codes for CAWKTGRDTEAFF.

This chain joins TRBV5-4 and TRBJ2-2; 9 bases align to TRBD2. The germline V gene encodes CDR1 SGHNT and CDR2 YYREEE (reference sequence). The CDR3 is made up of 15 amino acids. After removal of 4 bases from V and 4 bases from J, the junction contained 5 bases not matched to a gene. The CDR3 loop reads CASSALAGSTGELFF. Written as DNA, the CDR3 is TGTGCCAGCAGCGCCCTAGCGGGGAGCACCGGGGAGCTGTTTTTT.

This clone was counted only a few times. The chain links TRBV5-6 to TRBJ2-3; possible D gene TRBD2, 6 bases. V lost 2 bases, J lost 3 bases, and 13 bases lay in between. The germline V gene encodes CDR1 SGHDT and CDR2 YYEEEE. This CDR3 is built from 15 residues. In nucleotides, the CDR3 is TGTGCCAGCAGCTTCGAAGGACTAATAACAGATACGCAGTATTTT. It specifies CASSFEGLITDTQYF.

V is TRBV7-2 and J is TRBJ2-7; possible D gene TRBD2, 6 bases. Germline V gene lookup returns CDR1 SGHTA and CDR2 FQGNSA. The CDR3 length is 16 residues. V lost 5 bases to trimming and J lost 0 bases, with 17 bases between them. CDR3 amino acids: CASSTRGGDLSYEQYF. In nucleotides, the CDR3 is TGTGCCAGCAGCACGCGCGGAGGGGATCTCTCCTACGAGCAGTACTTC.

This clone is medium-sized within its sample. The chain uses TRBV4-1 and TRBJ1-1, with unresolved D. Germline V gene data show CDR1 as MGHRA and CDR2 as YSYEKL. V shed 0 bases and J shed 5 bases, with 13 bases lying between them. The length of the CDR3 is 15 residues. CDR3 in amino acids: CASSQEKSVRTEAFF. DNA of the CDR3: TGCGCCAGCAGCCAAGAAAAGTCGGTGAGAACTGAAGCTTTCTTT.

The chain employs TRBV30 and TRBJ1-2; TRBD1 is a possible D gene (5 bases). V was clipped by 3 bases and J by 0 bases, with 8 bases between them. The CDR3 spans 13 residues. The germline gives CDR1 GTSNPN, CDR2 SVGIG (reference sequence). The DNA for the CDR3 is TGTGCCTGGAGCCTGGGACCTAACTATGGCTACACCTTC. Protein product: CAWSLGPNYGYTF.

This sequence joins TRBV4-1 and TRBJ2-1, with D possibly called TRBD1 or TRBD2 (7 bases each). The ends were cut back, 7 bases at V and 15 bases at J, with 25 bases in the middle. Germline loops: CDR1 MGHRA, CDR2 YSYEKL. The CDR3 is 14 amino acids. CDR3: CASIQGGNWTRRFF. The CDR3 DNA reads as TGCGCCAGCATCCAGGGGGGGAACTGGACCCGGAGGTTCTTC.

This clone was seen more than once but under ten times. This chain joins TRBV19 and TRBJ1-6; D not resolved. CDR1 LNHDA and CDR2 SQIVND come from the germline V gene (reference sequence). Trimming cost V 3 bases and J 7 bases, with 10 bases left between them. The CDR3 totals 14 residues. CDR3: CASSIREGNSPLHF. In DNA, the CDR3 is TGTGCCAGTAGTATTAGGGAGGGCAATTCACCCCTCCACTTT.

V gene TRBV5-4 combines with J gene TRBJ2-3, with 11 bases fitting TRBD2. The CDR3 loop spans 15 amino acids. Germline values: CDR1 SGHNT, CDR2 YYREEE (reference sequence). Unmatched junction bases numbered 3, after V lost 4 bases and J lost 2 bases. CDR3 nucleotides: TGTGCCAGCAGCCGGGGACTAGCGGCCACAGATACGCAGTATTTT. This translates into CASSRGLAATDTQYF.

V is TRBV5-4 and J is TRBJ2-7; a weak D match, TRBD2 (7 bases). In germline, CDR1 is SGHNT, CDR2 YYREEE (reference sequence). The CDR3 loop spans 14 amino acids. Trimming pared 3 bases from V and 3 bases from J, leaving 13 bases between. In DNA form, the CDR3 reads TGTGCCAGCAGCTCACAGGGAGGGAGCTACGAGCAGTACTTC. It encodes CASSSQGGSYEQYF.